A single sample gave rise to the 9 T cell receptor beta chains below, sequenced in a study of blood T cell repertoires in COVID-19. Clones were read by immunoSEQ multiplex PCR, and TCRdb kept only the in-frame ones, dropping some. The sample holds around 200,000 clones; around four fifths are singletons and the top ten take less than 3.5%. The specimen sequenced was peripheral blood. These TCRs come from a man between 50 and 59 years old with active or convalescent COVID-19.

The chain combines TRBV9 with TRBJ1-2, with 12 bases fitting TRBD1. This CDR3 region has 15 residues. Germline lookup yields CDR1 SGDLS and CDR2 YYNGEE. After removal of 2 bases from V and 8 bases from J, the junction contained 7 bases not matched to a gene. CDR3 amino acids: CASSVGGTGGFGYTF. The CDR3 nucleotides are TGTGCCAGCAGCGTTGGTGGGACAGGGGGCTTCGGCTACACCTTC.

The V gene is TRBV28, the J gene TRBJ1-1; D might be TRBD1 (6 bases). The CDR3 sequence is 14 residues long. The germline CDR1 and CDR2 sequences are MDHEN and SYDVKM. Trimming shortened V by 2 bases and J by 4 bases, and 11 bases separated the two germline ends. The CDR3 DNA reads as TGTGCCAGCAGTTTAAAACTGGGGGCCACTGAAGCTTTCTTT. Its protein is CASSLKLGATEAFF.

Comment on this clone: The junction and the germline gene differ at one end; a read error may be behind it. This CDR3 is CASSLDSAETQYF. The DNA for the CDR3 is TGTGCTAGCAGCTTAGACTCCGCAGAGACCCAGTACTTC. The J gene is TRBJ2-5, the V gene TRBV7-7; D gene unclear. The CDR3 loop spans 13 amino acids. Germline loops: CDR1 SSHAT, CDR2 FNYEAQ (reference sequence). Full variable domain (outside the CDR3, taken from reference TRBV7-7 and TRBJ2-5): GAGVSQSPRYKVTKRGQDVTLRCDPISSHATLYWYQQALGQGPEFLTYFNYEAQPDKSGLPSDRFSAERPEGSISTLTIQRTEQRDSAMYRCASSLDSAETQYFGPGTRLLVL.

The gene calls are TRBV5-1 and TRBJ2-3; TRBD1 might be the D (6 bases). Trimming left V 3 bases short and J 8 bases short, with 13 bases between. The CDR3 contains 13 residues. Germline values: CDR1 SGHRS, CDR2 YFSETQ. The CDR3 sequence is CASSYRETGTQYF. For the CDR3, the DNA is TGCGCCAGCAGCTACAGGGAGACGGGTACGCAGTATTTT.

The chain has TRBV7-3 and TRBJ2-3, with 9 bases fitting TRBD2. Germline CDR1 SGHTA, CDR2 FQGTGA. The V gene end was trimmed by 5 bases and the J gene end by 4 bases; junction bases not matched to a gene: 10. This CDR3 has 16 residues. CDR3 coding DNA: TGTGCCAGCAGCGGTGGGGTAGCGGGAGCTGCAGATACGCAGTATTTT. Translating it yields CASSGGVAGAADTQYF.

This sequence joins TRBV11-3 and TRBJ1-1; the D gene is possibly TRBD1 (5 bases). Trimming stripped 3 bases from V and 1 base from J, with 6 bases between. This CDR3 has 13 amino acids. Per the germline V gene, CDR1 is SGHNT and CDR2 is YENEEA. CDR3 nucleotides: TGTGCCAGCAGCTTCACAGGGAACACTGAAGCTTTCTTT. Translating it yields CASSFTGNTEAFF.

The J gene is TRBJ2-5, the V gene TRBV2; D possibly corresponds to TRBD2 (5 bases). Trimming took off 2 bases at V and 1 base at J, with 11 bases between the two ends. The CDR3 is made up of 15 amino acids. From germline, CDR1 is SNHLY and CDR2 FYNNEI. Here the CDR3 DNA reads TGTGCCAGCAGTGAATTGGGCGGAGGCCAAGAGACCCAGTACTTC. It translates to CASSELGGGQETQYF.

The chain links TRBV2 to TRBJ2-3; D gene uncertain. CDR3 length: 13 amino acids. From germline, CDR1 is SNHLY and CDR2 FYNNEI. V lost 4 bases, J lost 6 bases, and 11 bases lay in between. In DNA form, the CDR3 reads TGTGCCAGCAGTGGGCTTGGCTCGGATACGCAGTATTTT. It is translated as CASSGLGSDTQYF.

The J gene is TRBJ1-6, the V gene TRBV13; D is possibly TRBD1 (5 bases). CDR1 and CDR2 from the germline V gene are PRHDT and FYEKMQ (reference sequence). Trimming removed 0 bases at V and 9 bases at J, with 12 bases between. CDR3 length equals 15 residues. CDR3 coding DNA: TGTGCCAGCAGCTTAGGCCATCAGGGCCTTTCACCCCTCCACTTT. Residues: CASSLGHQGLSPLHF.